A selection of T cell receptor beta chains follows, all from one sample in a study of T cell clones after liver transplantation. Clones were sequenced by immunoSEQ multiplex PCR, and TCRdb holds only the in-frame ones, with some missing. The sample lists 60,000 or so clones; 71% were seen once. Sequencing used CD4+ T cells from blood, obtained before liver transplant. These receptors came from a human donor who received a liver transplant. CDR3s include the opening cysteine and the closing phenylalanine or tryptophan. The D gene is left open where the match is weak. Not all rows give a size; the values are once, few, many and, for expanded clones, a class.

DNA	CDR3	length	size	D	J	V
TGTGCCAGCACCAACAGGGACTACGAGCAGTACTTC	CASTNRDYEQYF	12	-	-	TRBJ2-7	TRBV6-6
TGTGCCAGCAGCCGGACTAGCGGGGGCTACGAGCAGTACTTC	CASSRTSGGYEQYF	14	-	TRBD2	TRBJ2-7	TRBV7-9
TGTGCCAGCAGCGTAAGGGGACAGGGAGATGAAAAACTGTTTTTT	CASSVRGQGDEKLFF	15	few	TRBD1	TRBJ1-4	TRBV9
TGTGCCAGCAGTGAAACGACTAGCGGCTACAATGAGCAGTTCTTC	CASSETTSGYNEQFF	15	-	TRBD2	TRBJ2-1	TRBV6-1
TGTGCCAGCAGCCCGACTAGCGGGGGCTACGAGCAGTACTTC	CASSPTSGGYEQYF	14	-	TRBD2	TRBJ2-7	TRBV6-5
TGCGCCAGCAGCTATACTGGACAGGTCAAACTCTATGGCTACACCTTC	CASSYTGQVKLYGYTF	16	-	TRBD1	TRBJ1-2	TRBV4-1
TGTGCCAGCAGCAAGGCTAGCGGGGGGGGGTACAATGAGCAGTTCTTC	CASSKASGGGYNEQFF	16	-	TRBD2	TRBJ2-1	TRBV27
TGTGCCTGGACCTCCGGTGGGGGGGCCGGGGAGACCCAGTACTTC	CAWTSGGGAGETQYF	15	-	-	TRBJ2-5	TRBV30
TGCGCCAGCAGCCAAGGCTCCCACAGGGGATTCTATGGCTACACCTTC	CASSQGSHRGFYGYTF	16	-	TRBD1	TRBJ1-2	TRBV4-1
TGTGCCAGCAGCCGACAGGGAAAGGAGACCCAGTACTTC	CASSRQGKETQYF	13	-	TRBD1	TRBJ2-5	TRBV7-9
TGTGCCAGTAGTATCCCAGGGGCCTACCAAGAGACCCAGTACTTC	CASSIPGAYQETQYF	15	-	-	TRBJ2-5	TRBV19
TGCGCCAGCAGCTTGGGTAGCGGGGGTTTTTACAATGAGCAGTTCTTC	CASSLGSGGFYNEQFF	16	once	TRBD2	TRBJ2-1	TRBV5-1
TGTGCCAGCAGCTTTGGCCGCGGGGCAGATACGCAGTATTTT	CASSFGRGADTQYF	14	-	-	TRBJ2-3	TRBV7-9
TGTGCCAGCAGCCAAGGACAGGGTTATTCACCCCTCCACTTT	CASSQGQGYSPLHF	14	-	TRBD1	TRBJ1-6	TRBV11-1
TGTGCCAGCAGTCTCGCGGGCCGCTCCTATAATTCACCCCTCCACTTT	CASSLAGRSYNSPLHF	16	-	-	TRBJ1-6	TRBV28
TGTGCCAGCAGTTCCCCTGGGCGGTCAGGGGATGAAAAACTGTTTTTT	CASSSPGRSGDEKLFF	16	-	-	TRBJ1-4	TRBV28
TGTGCCAGCAGCTTAGTCAGGACTGAAGCTTTCTTT	CASSLVRTEAFF	12	once	-	TRBJ1-1	TRBV7-2
TGTGCCAGCAGCTTAAGCGGGGGGGAAGCCGGGGAGCTGTTTTTT	CASSLSGGEAGELFF	15	-	TRBD2	TRBJ2-2	TRBV11-2